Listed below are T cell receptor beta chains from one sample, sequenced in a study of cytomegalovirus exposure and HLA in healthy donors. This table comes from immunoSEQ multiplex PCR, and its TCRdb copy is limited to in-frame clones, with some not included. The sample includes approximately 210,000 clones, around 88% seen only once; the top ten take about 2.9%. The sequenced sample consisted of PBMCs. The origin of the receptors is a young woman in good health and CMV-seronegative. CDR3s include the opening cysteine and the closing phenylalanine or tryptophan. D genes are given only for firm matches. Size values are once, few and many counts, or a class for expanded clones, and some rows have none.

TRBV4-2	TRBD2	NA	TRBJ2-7	TGTGCCAGCAGCCAAACGAGGGGCCTAGCGGTAAGCTCCTACGAGCAGTACTTC	CASSQTRGLAVSSYEQYF
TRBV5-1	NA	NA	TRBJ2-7	TGCGCCAGCAGCTGGACAGTGGCGGACGAGCAGTACTTC	CASSWTVADEQYF
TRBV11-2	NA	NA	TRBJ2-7	TGTGCCAGCAGCCGGGGGGAGGGGGTGCATTCGAACGAGCAGTACTTC	CASSRGEGVHSNEQYF
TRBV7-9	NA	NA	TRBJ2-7	TGTGCCAGCAGCTTAGTTGGAATGGGGCCCTACGAGCAGTACTTC	CASSLVGMGPYEQYF
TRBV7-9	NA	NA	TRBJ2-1	TGTGCCAGCAGCTTAGAAATGGGCTTCCATGAGTACAATGAGCAGTTCTTC	CASSLEMGFHEYNEQFF
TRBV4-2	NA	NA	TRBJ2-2	TGTGCCAGCAGCCAAGAGGCAGTTCGCGGGGAGCTGTTTTTT	CASSQEAVRGELFF
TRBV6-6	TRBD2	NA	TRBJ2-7	TGTGCCAGCGGGGACTACCTGACCTACGAGCAGTACTTC	CASGDYLTYEQYF
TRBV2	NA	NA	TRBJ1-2	TGTGCCAGCAGCGATCTAGCTAACTATGGCTACACCTTC	CASSDLANYGYTF
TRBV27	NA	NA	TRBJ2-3	TGTGCCAGCAGTCCCGGGTATCTCACAGATACGCAGTATTTT	CASSPGYLTDTQYF
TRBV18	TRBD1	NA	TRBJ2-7	TGTGCCAGCTCACCAGACAGGGCGTACGAGCAGTACTTC	CASSPDRAYEQYF
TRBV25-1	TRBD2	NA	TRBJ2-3	TGTGCCAGCACCGAAACCCTAGCGGGAGGTCAAGATACGCAGTATTTT	CASTETLAGGQDTQYF
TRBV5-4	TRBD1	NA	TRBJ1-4	TGTGCCAGCAGCACCGGGACAGGGAATGAAAAACTGTTTTTT	CASSTGTGNEKLFF
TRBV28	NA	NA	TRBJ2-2	TGTGCCAGCAGTGGCCAGGGAGGTCCGCTAAGATACACCGGGGAGCTGTTTTTT	CASSGQGGPLRYTGELFF
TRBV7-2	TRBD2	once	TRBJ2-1	TGTGCCAGCAGCTCGACTGGACTAGCGGGAGAGCACAATGAGCAGTTCTTC	CASSSTGLAGEHNEQFF
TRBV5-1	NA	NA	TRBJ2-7	TGCGCCAGCAGCTTGGGTGGCAGCTCCTACGAGCAGTACTTC	CASSLGGSSYEQYF